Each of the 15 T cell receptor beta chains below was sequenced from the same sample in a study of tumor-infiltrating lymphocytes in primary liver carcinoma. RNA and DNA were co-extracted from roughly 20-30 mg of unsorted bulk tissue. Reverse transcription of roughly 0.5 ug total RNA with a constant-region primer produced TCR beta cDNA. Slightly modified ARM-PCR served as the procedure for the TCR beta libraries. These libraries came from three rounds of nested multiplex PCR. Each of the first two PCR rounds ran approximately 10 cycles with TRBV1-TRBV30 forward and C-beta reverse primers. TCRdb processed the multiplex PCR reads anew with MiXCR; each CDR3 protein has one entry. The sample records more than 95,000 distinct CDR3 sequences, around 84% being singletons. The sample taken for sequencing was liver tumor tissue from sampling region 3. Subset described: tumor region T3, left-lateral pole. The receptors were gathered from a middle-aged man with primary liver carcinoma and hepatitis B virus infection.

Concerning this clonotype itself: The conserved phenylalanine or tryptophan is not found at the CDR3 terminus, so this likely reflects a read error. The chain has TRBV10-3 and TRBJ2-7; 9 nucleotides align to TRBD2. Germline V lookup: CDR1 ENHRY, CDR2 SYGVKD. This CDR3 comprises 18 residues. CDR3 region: CTIRAPHGTSLTSGEQYL. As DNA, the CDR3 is TGTACCATCAGGGCTCCCCACGGGACTAGCCTTACGTCTGGCGAGCAGTACCTC.

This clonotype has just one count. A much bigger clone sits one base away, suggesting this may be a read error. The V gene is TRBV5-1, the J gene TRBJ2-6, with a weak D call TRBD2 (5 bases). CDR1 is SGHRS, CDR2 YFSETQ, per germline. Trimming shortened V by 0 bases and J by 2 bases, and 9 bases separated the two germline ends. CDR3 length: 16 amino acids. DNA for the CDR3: TGCGCCAGCAGCTTGGAAGCGGTAGCTGGGGCCAACGTCCTGACTTTC. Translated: CASSLEAVAGANVLTF.

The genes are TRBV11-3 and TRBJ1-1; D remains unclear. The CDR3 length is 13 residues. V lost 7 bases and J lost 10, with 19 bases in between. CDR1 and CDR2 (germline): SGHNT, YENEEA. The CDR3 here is CASNLGFGSVAFF. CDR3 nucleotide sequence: TGTGCCAGCAATTTAGGTTTCGGCAGTGTAGCTTTCTTT. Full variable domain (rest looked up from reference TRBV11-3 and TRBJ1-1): EAGVVQSPRYKIIEKKQPVAFWCNPISGHNTLYWYLQNLGQGPELLIRYENEEAVDDSQLPKDRFSAERLKGVDSTLKIQPAELGDSAVYLCASNLGFGSVAFFGQGTRLTVV.

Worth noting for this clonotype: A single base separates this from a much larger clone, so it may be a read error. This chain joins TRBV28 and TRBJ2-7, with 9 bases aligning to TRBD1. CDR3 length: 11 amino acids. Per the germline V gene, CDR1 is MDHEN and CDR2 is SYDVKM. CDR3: CASSLQGARHF. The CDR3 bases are TGTGCCAGCAGCCTACAGGGGGCTAGGCACTTC.

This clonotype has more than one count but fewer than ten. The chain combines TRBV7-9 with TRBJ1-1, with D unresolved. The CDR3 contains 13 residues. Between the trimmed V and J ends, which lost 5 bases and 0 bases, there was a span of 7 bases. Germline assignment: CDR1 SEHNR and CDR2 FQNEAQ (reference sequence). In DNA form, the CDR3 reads TGTGCCAGCAGCCCTTACATGAACACTGAAGCTTTCTTT. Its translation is CASSPYMNTEAFF.

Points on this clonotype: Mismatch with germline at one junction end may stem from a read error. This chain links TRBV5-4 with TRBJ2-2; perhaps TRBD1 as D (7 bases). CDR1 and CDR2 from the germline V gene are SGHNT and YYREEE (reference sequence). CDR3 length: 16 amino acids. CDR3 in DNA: TGTACCAGCAGCGTGGTCCAGGGGGGAGGCGCCGGGGAGCGGTTTTTT. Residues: CTSSVVQGGGAGERFF. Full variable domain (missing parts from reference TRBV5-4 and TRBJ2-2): ETGVTQSPTHLIKTRGQQVTLRCSSQSGHNTVSWYQQALGQGPQFIFQYYREEENGRGNFPPRFSGLQFPNYSSELNVNALELDDSALYLCTSSVVQGGGAGERFFGEGSRLTVL.

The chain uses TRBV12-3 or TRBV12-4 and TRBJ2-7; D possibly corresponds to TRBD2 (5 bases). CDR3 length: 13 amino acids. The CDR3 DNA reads TGTACCAACAGTGTGAAATGGGAGCCCGAGCAGTACTTC. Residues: CTNSVKWEPEQYF.

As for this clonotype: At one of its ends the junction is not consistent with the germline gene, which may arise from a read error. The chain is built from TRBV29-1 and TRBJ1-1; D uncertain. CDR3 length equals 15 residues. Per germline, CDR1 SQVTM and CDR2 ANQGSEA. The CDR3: CSVRVEWGMNTEAIF. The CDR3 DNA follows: TGCAGCGTTCGGGTGGAGTGGGGAATGAACACTGAAGCTATCTTT. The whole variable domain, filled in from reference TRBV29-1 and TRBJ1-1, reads SAVISQKPSRDICQRGTSLTIQCQVDSQVTMMFWYRQQPGQSLTLIATANQGSEATYESGFVIDKFPISRPNLTFSTLTVSNMSPEDSSIYLCSVRVEWGMNTEAIFGQGTRLTVV.

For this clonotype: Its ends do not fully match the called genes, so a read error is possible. Here the CDR3 DNA reads TGCAGCGTGGGGGTCGATATCTATGGCTACGCCTTC. This translates into CSVGVDIYGYAF. This rearrangement joins TRBV29-1 to TRBJ1-2, with a weak D call TRBD1 (5 bases). The germline gives CDR1 SQVTM, CDR2 ANQGSEA. This CDR3 contains 12 residues.

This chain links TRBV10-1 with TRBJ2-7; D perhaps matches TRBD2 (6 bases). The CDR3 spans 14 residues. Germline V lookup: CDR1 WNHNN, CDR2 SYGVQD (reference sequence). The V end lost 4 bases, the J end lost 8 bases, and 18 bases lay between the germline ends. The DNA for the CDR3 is TGCGCCAGCAGTGGGGAGACTAGTGGGTACAAGCAGTACTTC. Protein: CASSGETSGYKQYF.

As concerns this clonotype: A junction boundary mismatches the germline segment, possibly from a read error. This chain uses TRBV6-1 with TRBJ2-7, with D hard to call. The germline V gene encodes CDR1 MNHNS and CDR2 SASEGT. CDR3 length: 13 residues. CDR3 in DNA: TGTGCAAGCAGTGGAACTTACGACCTCGGGCAGTACTTC. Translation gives CASSGTYDLGQYF.

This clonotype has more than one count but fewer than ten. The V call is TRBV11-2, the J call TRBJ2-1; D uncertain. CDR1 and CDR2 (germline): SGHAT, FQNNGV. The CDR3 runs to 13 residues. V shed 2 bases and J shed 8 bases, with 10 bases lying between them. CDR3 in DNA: TGTGCCAGCAGCTTAAATGATGCCTATGAGCAGTTCTTC. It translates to CASSLNDAYEQFF.

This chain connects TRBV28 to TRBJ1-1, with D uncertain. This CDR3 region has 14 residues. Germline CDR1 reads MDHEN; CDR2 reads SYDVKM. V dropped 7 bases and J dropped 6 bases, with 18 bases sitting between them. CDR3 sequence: CASTQAGLWAEAFF. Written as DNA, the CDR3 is TGTGCCAGCACCCAAGCGGGGTTGTGGGCTGAAGCTTTCTTT.

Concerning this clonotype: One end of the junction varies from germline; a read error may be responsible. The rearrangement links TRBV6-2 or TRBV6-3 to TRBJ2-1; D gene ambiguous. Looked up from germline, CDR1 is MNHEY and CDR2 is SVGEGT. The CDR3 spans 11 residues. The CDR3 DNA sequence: TGTGCCAGCAACTACCACAATGCGCAGTTCTTC. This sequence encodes CASNYHNAQFF.

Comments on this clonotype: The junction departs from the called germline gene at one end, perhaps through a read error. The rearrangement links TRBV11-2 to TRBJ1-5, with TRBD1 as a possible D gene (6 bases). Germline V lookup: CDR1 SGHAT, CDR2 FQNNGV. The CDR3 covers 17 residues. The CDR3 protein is CVSSLVGVTGNNQPQHF. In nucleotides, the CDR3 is TGTGTCAGCAGCTTAGTAGGGGTAACAGGGAACAATCAGCCTCAGCATTTT.